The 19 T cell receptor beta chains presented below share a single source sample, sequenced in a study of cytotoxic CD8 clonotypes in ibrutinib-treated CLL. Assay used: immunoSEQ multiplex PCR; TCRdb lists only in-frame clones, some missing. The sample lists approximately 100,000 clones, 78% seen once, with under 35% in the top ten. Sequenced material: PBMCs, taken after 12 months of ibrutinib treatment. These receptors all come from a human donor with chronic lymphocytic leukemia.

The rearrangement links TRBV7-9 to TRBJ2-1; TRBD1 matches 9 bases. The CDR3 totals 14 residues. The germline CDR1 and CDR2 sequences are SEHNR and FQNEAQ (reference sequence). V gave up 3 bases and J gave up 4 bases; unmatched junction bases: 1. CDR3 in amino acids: CASSLGQGYNEQFF. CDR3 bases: TGTGCCAGCAGCTTGGGACAGGGTTACAATGAGCAGTTCTTC.

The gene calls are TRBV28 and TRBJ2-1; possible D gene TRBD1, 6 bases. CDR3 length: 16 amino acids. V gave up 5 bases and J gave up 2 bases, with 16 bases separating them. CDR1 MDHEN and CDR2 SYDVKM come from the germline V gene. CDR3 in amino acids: CASSTTYRATYNEQFF. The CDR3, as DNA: TGTGCCAGCAGTACCACCTACAGGGCTACCTACAATGAGCAGTTCTTC.

The CDR3 loop reads CASSAEQNTGELFF. The CDR3 nucleotides are TGTGCCAGCAGTGCAGAGCAGAACACCGGGGAGCTGTTTTTT. This chain connects TRBV6-4 to TRBJ2-2; D unclear. Trimming removed 4 bases from V and 1 base from J, with 7 bases in between. The CDR3 is 14 residues long. Germline CDR1 and CDR2: MRHNA and SNTAGT.

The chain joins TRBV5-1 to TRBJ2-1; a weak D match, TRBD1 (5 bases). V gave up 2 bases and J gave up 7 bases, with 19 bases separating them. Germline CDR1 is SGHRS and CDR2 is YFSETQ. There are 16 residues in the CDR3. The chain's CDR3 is CASSFQAGRVDNEQFF. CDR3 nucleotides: TGCGCCAGCAGCTTCCAGGCAGGGCGTGTGGATAATGAGCAGTTCTTC. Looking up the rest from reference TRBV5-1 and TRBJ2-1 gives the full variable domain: KAGVTQTPRYLIKTRGQQVTLSCSPISGHRSVSWYQQTPGQGLQFLFEYFSETQRNKGNFPGRFSGRQFSNSRSEMNVSTLELGDSALYLCASSFQAGRVDNEQFFGPGTRLTVL.

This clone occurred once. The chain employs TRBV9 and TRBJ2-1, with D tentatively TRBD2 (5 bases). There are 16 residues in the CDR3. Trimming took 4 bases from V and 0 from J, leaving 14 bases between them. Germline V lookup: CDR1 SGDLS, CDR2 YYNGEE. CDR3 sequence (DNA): TGTGCCAGCAGCCTAGACTACTCAAGCTCCTACAATGAGCAGTTCTTC. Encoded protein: CASSLDYSSSYNEQFF.

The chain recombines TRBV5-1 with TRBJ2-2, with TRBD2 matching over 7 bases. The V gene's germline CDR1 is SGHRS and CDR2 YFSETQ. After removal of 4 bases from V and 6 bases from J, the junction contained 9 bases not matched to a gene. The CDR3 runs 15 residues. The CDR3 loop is CASSPAGGGAGELFF. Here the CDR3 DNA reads TGCGCCAGCAGCCCGGCCGGGGGAGGGGCCGGGGAGCTGTTTTTT.

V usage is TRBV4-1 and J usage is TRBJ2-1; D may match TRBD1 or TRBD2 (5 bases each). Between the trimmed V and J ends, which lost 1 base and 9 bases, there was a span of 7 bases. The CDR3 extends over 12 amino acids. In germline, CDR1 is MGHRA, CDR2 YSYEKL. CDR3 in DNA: TGCGCCAGCAGCCAAGGGGGGTTTGAGCAGTTCTTC. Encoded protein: CASSQGGFEQFF.

CDR3 coding DNA: TGTGCCAGCAGTTACTCGGAGTTAGGCGGTGAAGCTTTCTTT. Amino acid sequence: CASSYSELGGEAFF. V and J are TRBV6-5 and TRBJ1-1; D is uncertain. Deletions cut 0 bases from V and 7 bases from J, with 12 bases between. From germline, CDR1 is MNHEY and CDR2 SVGAGI. CDR3 length: 14 amino acids.

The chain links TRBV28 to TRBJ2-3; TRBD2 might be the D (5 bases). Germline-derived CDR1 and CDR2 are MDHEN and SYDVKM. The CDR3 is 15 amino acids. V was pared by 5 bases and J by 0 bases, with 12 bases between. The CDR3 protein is CASSQPGGSTDTQYF. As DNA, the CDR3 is TGTGCCAGCAGTCAACCCGGCGGGAGCACAGATACGCAGTATTTT.

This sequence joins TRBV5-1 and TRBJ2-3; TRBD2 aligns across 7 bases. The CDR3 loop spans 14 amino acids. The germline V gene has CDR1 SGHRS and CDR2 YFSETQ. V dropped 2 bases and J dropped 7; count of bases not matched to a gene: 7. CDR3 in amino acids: CASSFGTTTHTQYF. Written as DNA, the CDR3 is TGCGCCAGCAGCTTTGGGACTACCACTCATACGCAGTATTTT.

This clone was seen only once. The CDR3 region has the DNA TGCGCCAGCAGCGGGCGGGGGAACTCCTACGAGCAGTACTTC. Amino acid sequence: CASSGRGNSYEQYF. This chain links TRBV5-1 with TRBJ2-7, with 7 bases aligning to TRBD2. V lost 4 bases and J lost 0; bases outside the gene matches: 4. Germline CDR1 SGHRS, CDR2 YFSETQ. The CDR3 consists of 14 residues.

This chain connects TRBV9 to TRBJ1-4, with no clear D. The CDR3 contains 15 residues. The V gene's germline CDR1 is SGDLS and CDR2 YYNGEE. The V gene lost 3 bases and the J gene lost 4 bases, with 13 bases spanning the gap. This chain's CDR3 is CASSAGRTGNEKLFF. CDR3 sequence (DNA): TGTGCCAGCAGCGCTGGGAGGACGGGTAATGAAAAACTGTTTTTT.

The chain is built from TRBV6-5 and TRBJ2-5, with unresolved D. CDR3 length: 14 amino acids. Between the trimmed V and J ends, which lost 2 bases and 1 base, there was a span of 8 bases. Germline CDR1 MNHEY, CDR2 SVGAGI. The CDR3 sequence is CASSYRDTQETQYF. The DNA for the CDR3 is TGTGCCAGCAGTTACCGTGACACCCAAGAGACCCAGTACTTC.

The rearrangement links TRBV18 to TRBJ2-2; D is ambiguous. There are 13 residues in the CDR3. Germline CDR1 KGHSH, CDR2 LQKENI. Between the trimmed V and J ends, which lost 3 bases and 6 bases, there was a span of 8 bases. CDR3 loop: CASSPPPAGELFF. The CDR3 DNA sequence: TGTGCCAGCTCACCTCCCCCCGCCGGGGAGCTGTTTTTT.

The CDR3 loop is CASSGGGTSSTDTQYF. In nucleotides, the CDR3 is TGTGCCAGCAGCGGCGGGGGGACCTCTAGCACAGATACGCAGTATTTT. This sequence joins TRBV7-9 and TRBJ2-3; 8 bases line up with TRBD2. The CDR3 runs to 16 residues. V lost 5 bases to trimming and J lost 0 bases; unmatched junction nucleotides: 7. Germline CDR1 reads SEHNR; CDR2 reads FQNEAQ (reference sequence). The full variable domain, completed using reference TRBV7-9 and TRBJ2-3, is DTGVSQNPRHKITKRGQNVTFRCDPISEHNRLYWYRQTLGQGPEFLTYFQNEAQLEKSRLLSDRFSAERPKGSFSTLEIQRTEQGDSAMYLCASSGGGTSSTDTQYFGPGTRLTVL.

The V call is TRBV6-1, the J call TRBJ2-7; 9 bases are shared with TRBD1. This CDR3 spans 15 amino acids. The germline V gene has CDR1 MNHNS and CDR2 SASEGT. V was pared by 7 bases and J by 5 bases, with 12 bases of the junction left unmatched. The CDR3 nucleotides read TGTGCCAGCAACTTACAGGGGGCGCCATGGGACGAGCAGTACTTC. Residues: CASNLQGAPWDEQYF.

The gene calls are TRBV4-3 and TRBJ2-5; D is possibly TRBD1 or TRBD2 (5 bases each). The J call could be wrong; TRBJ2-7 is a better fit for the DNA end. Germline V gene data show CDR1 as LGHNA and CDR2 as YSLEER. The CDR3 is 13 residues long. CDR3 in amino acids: CASSQGGFYEQYF. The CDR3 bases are TGCGCCAGCAGCCAAGGGGGGTTCTACGAGCAGTACTTC.

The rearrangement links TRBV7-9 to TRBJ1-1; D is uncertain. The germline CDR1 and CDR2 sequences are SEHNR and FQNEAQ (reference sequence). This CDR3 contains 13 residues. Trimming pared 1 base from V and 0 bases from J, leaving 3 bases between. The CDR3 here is CASSLEVNTEAFF. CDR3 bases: TGTGCCAGCAGCTTAGAGGTGAACACTGAAGCTTTCTTT.

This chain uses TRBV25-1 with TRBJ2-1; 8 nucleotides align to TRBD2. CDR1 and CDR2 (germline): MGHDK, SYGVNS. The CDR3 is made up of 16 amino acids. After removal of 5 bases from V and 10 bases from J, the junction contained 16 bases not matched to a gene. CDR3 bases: TGTGCCAGCAGTACCCGATTTCTCGGGGGGGGTGAGGAGCAGTTCTTC. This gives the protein CASSTRFLGGGEEQFF. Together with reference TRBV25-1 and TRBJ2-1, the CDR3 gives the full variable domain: EADIYQTPRYLVIGTGKKITLECSQTMGHDKMYWYQQDPGMELHLIHYSYGVNSTEKGDLSSESTVSRIRTEHFPLTLESARPSHTSQYLCASSTRFLGGGEEQFFGPGTRLTVL.